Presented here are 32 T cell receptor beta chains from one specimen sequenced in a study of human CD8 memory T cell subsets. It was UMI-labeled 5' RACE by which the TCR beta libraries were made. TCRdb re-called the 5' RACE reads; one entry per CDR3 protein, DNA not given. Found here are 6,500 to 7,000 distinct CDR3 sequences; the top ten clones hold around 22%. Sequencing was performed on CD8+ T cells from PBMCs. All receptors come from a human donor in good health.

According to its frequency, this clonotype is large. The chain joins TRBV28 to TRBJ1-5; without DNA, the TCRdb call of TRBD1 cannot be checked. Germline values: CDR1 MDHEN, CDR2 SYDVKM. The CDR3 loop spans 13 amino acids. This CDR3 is CASSLGHNQPQHF.

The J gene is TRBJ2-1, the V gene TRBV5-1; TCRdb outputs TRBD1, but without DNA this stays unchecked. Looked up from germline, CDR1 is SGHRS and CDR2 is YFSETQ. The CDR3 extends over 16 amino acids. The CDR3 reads CASSLAADRRYNEQFF.

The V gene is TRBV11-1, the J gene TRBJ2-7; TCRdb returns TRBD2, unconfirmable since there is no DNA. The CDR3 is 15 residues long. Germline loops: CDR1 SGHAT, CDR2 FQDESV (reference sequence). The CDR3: CASSPQREMVYEQYF.

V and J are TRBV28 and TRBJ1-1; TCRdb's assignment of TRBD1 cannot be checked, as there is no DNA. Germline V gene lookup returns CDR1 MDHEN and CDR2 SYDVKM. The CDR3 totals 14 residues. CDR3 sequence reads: CASSLSMGDTEAFF.

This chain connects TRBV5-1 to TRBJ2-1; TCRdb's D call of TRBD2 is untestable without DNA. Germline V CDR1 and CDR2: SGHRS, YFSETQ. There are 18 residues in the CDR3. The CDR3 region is CASSSGASGRSSYNEQFF.

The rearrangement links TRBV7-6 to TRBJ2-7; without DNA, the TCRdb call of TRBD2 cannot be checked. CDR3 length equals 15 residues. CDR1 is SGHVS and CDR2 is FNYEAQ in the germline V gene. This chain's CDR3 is CASSLGGVGIHEQYF.

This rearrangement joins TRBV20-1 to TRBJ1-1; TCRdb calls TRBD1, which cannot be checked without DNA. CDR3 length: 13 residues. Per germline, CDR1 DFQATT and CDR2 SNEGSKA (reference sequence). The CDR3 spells CSARDGQGTEAFF.

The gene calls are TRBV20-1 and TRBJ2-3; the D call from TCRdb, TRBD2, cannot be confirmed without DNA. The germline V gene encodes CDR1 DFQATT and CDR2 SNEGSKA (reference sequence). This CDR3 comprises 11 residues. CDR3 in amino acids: CSALEGFTQYF.

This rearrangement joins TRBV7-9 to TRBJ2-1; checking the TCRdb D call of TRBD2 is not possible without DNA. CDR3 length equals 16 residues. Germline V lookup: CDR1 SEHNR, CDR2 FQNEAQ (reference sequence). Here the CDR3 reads CASSRKGTSGYNEQFF. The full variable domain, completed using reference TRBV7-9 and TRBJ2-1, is DTGVSQNPRHKITKRGQNVTFRCDPISEHNRLYWYRQTLGQGPEFLTYFQNEAQLEKSRLLSDRFSAERPKGSFSTLEIQRTEQGDSAMYLCASSRKGTSGYNEQFFGPGTRLTVL.

The CDR3 reads CASSFRTTGDTQYF. The chain recombines TRBV28 with TRBJ2-3; absent DNA, TCRdb's TRBD2 call cannot be checked. From germline, CDR1 is MDHEN and CDR2 SYDVKM. The CDR3 totals 14 residues.

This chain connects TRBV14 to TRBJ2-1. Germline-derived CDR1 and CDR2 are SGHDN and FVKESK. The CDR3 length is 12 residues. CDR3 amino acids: CASSQGLDEQFF.

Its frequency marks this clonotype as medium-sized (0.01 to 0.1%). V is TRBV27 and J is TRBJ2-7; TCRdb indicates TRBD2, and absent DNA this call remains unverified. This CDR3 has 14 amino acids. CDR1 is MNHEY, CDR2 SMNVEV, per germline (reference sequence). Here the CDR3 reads CASGHRGPGHEQYF.

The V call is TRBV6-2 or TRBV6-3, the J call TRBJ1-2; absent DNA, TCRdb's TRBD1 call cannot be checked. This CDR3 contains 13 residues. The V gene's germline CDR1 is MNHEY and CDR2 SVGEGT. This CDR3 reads CASGSGGHYGYTF.

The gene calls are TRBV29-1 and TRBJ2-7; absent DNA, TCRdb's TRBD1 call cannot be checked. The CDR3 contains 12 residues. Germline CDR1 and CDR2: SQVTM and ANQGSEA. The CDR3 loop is CSVDRGRGEQYF.

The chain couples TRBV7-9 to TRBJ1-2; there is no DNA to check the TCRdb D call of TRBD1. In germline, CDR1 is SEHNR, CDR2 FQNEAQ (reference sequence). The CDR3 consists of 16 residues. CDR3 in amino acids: CASSLVIGQGFHGYTF.

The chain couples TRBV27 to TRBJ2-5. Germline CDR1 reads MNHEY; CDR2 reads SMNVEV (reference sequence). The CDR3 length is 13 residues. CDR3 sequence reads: CASSLLDAETQYF.

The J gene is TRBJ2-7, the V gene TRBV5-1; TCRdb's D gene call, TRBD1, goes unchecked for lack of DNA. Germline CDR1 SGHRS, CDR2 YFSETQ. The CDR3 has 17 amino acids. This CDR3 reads CASSLEVSGTGVYEQYF.

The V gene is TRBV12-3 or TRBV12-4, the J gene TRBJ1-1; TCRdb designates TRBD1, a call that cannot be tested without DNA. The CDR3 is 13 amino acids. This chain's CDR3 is CASSPGHHTEAFF.

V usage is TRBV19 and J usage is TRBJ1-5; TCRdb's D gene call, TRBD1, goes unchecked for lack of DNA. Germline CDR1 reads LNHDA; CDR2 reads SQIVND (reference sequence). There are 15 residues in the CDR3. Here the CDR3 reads CASSILDSSNQPQHF.

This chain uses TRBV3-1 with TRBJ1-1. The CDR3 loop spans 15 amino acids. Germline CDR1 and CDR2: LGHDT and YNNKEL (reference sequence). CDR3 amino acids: CASSQEVGYYGEAFF.

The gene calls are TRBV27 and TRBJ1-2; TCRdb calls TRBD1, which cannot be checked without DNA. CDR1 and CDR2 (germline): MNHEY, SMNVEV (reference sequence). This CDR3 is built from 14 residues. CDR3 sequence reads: CASKSPSGASGYTF.

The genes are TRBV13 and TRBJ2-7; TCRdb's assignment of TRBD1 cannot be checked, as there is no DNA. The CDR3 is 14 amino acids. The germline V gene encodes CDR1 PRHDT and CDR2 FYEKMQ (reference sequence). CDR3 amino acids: CASSLQGIDYEQYF.

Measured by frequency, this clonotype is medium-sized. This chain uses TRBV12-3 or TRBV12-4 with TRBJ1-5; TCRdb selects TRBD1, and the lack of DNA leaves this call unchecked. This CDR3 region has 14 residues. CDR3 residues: CASSQTGGNQPQHF.

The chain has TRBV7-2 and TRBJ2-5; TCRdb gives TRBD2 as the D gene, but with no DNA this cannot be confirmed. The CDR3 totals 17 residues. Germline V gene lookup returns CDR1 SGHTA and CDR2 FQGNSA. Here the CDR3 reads CASSGLVRRDGVETQYF.

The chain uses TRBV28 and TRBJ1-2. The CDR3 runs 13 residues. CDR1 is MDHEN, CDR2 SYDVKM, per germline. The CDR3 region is CATYRTKFYGYTF.

The CDR3 region is CASSPTGGNEQYF. The gene calls are TRBV2 and TRBJ2-7; TCRdb's D call of TRBD1 is untestable without DNA. The CDR3 spans 13 residues. The germline V gene encodes CDR1 SNHLY and CDR2 FYNNEI. The entire variable domain, with the rest obtained from reference TRBV2 and TRBJ2-7, is as follows: EPEVTQTPSHQVTQMGQEVILRCVPISNHLYFYWYRQILGQKVEFLVSFYNNEISEKSEIFDDQFSVERPDGSNFTLKIRSTKLEDSAMYFCASSPTGGNEQYFGPGTRLTVT.

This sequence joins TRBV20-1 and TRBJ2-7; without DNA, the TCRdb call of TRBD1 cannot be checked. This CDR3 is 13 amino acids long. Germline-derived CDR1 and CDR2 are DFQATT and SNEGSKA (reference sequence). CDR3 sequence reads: CSAIQGSVDEQYF.

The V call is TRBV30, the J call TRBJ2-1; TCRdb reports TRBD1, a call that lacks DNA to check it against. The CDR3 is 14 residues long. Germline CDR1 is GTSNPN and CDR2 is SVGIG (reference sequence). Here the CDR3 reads CAWSAGGVDNEQFF. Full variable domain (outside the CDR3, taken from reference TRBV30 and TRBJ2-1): SQTIHQWPATLVQPVGSPLSLECTVEGTSNPNLYWYRQAAGRGLQLLFYSVGIGQISSEVPQNLSASRPQDRQFILSSKKLLLSDSGFYLCAWSAGGVDNEQFFGPGTRLTVL.

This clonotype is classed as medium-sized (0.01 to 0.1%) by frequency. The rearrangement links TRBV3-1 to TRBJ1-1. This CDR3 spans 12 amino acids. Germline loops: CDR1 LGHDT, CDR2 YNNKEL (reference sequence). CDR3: CASSPGTYEAFF.

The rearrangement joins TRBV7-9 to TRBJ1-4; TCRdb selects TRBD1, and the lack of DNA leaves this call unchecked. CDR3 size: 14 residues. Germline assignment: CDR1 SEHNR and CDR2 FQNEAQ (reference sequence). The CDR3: CASTRDRGAEKLFF.

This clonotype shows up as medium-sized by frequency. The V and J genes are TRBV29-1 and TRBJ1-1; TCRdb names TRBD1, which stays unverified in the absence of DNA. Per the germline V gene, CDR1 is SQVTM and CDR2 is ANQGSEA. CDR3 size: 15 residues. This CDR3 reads CSVDGGWGVNTEAFF.

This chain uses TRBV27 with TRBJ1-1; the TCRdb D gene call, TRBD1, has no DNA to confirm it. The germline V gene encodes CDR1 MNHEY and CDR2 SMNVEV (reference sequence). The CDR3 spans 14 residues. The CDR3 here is CASSFTGLNTEAFF.